One sample yielded the 12 T cell receptor beta chains listed below, sequenced in a study of T cell changes during pregnancy in multiple sclerosis. Libraries were prepared by immunoSEQ multiplex PCR; TCRdb keeps only in-frame clonotypes and omits some of them. The table lists tens of thousands of clones, just over 90% of them singletons. The sequencing here drew on peripheral blood, taken before pregnancy. The receptor set was obtained from a female donor with multiple sclerosis, enrolled in a pregnancy study.

Of note for this clone: The sample holds other DNA sequences that translate to the same CDR3. The chain couples TRBV28 to TRBJ2-7, with a tentative D call TRBD1 (6 bases). The germline V gene has CDR1 MDHEN and CDR2 SYDVKM. V lost 6 bases and J lost 3, with 9 bases in between. The length of the CDR3 is 12 residues. This CDR3 reads CASSPQGYEQYF. The CDR3 DNA sequence: TGTGCCAGCAGCCCACAGGGCTACGAGCAGTACTTC.

The chain uses TRBV10-3 and TRBJ1-1; D is undetermined. The germline V gene encodes CDR1 ENHRY and CDR2 SYGVKD. The CDR3 consists of 17 residues. Trimming pared 4 bases from V and 0 bases from J, leaving 18 bases between. The CDR3 loop reads CAISGSQRHGLNTEAFF. Here the CDR3 DNA reads TGTGCCATCAGTGGATCTCAGAGACACGGATTGAACACTGAAGCTTTCTTT.

The V and J genes are TRBV19 and TRBJ2-1; possible D gene TRBD2, 6 bases. The CDR3 runs 17 residues. Germline CDR1 is LNHDA and CDR2 is SQIVND (reference sequence). The ends were cut back, 2 bases at V and 6 bases at J, with 20 bases in the middle. CDR3 in DNA: TGTGCCAGTAGTATAACCGGTGTATCCGGGAGTAGCAATGAGCAGTTCTTC. Encoded protein: CASSITGVSGSSNEQFF. The entire variable domain, with the rest obtained from reference TRBV19 and TRBJ2-1, is as follows: DGGITQSPKYLFRKEGQNVTLSCEQNLNHDAMYWYRQDPGQGLRLIYYSQIVNDFQKGDIAEGYSVSREKKESFPLTVTSAQKNPTAFYLCASSITGVSGSSNEQFFGPGTRLTVL.

The chain combines TRBV11-2 with TRBJ2-7; maybe TRBD2 (6 bases). Germline lookup yields CDR1 SGHAT and CDR2 FQNNGV. V was clipped by 0 bases and J by 2 bases, with 14 bases between them. This CDR3 comprises 16 residues. The CDR3 here is CASSLEFGGSTYEQYF. CDR3 nucleotide sequence: TGTGCCAGCAGCTTAGAGTTCGGGGGTTCTACCTACGAGCAGTACTTC.

A remark on this clone: One end of the junction is discordant with germline, which a read error may explain. J is TRBJ2-3 and V is TRBV10-3, with unresolved D. Germline V gene data show CDR1 as ENHRY and CDR2 as SYGVKD. The CDR3 is 11 residues long. The CDR3 sequence: CAIGDLDTQYF. The CDR3, as DNA: TGTGCCATCGGTGATCTCGATACGCAGTATTTT.

The genes are TRBV5-1 and TRBJ2-1, with TRBD1 as a possible D gene (6 bases). The CDR3 extends over 20 amino acids. CDR1 SGHRS and CDR2 YFSETQ come from the germline V gene. Deletions cut 2 bases from V and 0 bases from J, with 24 bases between. The CDR3 DNA is TGCGCCAGCAGCTTTCCCCGCGTGAACCGACAGGAAAGCTCCTACAATGAGCAGTTCTTC. Protein sequence: CASSFPRVNRQESSYNEQFF. The whole variable domain, filled in from reference TRBV5-1 and TRBJ2-1, reads KAGVTQTPRYLIKTRGQQVTLSCSPISGHRSVSWYQQTPGQGLQFLFEYFSETQRNKGNFPGRFSGRQFSNSRSEMNVSTLELGDSALYLCASSFPRVNRQESSYNEQFFGPGTRLTVL.

The rearrangement uses TRBV5-5 and TRBJ2-3; TRBD2 matches 8 bases. With V trimmed by 2 bases and J by 5 bases, 1 base remained unmatched. This CDR3 spans 13 amino acids. From germline, CDR1 is SGHKS and CDR2 YYEKEE (reference sequence). The CDR3 DNA follows: TGTGCCAGCAGCTTCCGGGAGGGAGATACGCAGTATTTT. Translation gives CASSFREGDTQYF.

The chain has TRBV29-1 and TRBJ2-3; a weak D match, TRBD1 (6 bases). Between the trimmed V and J ends, which lost 0 bases and 1 base, there was a span of 8 bases. Germline CDR1 and CDR2: SQVTM and ANQGSEA. CDR3 length equals 14 residues. The CDR3: CSVEDGTRTDTQYF. Written as DNA, the CDR3 is TGCAGCGTTGAAGATGGGACACGCACAGATACGCAGTATTTT.

This clone was picked up one time. This sequence joins TRBV5-1 and TRBJ2-7; unclear D gene. This CDR3 is built from 15 residues. Germline-derived CDR1 and CDR2 are SGHRS and YFSETQ. Between the trimmed V and J ends, which lost 0 bases and 2 bases, there was a span of 12 bases. The CDR3 bases are TGCGCCAGCAGCTTGGGTAGCTGGATTGCCTACGAGCAGTACTTC. Translated: CASSLGSWIAYEQYF.

This chain connects TRBV9 to TRBJ2-5; D gene unclear. Germline-derived CDR1 and CDR2 are SGDLS and YYNGEE. With 0 bases removed from V and 0 bases from J, the gap between germline ends came to 3 bases. The CDR3 has 13 residues. The CDR3 DNA follows: TGTGCCAGCAGCGTAGATAACCAAGAGACCCAGTACTTC. It yields the protein CASSVDNQETQYF.

This chain connects TRBV30 to TRBJ2-1; tentatively, D is TRBD2 (6 bases). The germline gives CDR1 GTSNPN, CDR2 SVGIG (reference sequence). The length of the CDR3 is 16 residues. V lost 0 bases to trimming and J lost 2 bases, with 14 bases between them. The CDR3, as DNA: TGTGCCTGGAGTGTAAACGGGAGACGCGCCTACAATGAGCAGTTCTTC. The encoded protein is CAWSVNGRRAYNEQFF.

This chain's CDR3 is CASSLAGVDYGYTF. The CDR3 nucleotides read TGCGCCAGCAGCTTGGCGGGGGTCGACTATGGCTACACCTTC. The chain carries TRBV5-1 and TRBJ1-2; TRBD1 might be the D (5 bases). The CDR3 is 14 amino acids. V gave up 0 bases and J gave up 3 bases, with 9 bases separating them. CDR1 SGHRS and CDR2 YFSETQ come from the germline V gene.